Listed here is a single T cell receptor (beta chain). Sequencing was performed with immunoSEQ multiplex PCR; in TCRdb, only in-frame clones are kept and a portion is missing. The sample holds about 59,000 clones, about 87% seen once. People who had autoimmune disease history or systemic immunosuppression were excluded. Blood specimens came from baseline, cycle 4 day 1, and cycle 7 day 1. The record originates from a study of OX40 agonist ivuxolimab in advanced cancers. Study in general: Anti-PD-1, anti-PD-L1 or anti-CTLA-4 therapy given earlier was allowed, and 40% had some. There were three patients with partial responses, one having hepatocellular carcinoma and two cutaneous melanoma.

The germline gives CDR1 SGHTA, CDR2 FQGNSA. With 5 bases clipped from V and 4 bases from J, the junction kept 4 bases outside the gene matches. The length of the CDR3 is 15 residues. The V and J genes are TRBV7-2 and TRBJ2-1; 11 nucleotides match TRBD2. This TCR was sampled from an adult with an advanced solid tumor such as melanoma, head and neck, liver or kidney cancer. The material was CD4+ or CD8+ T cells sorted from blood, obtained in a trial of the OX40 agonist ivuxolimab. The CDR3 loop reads CASSRLAGTYNEQFF. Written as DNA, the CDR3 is TGTGCCAGCAGCCGACTAGCGGGAACATACAATGAGCAGTTCTTC.